This T cell receptor (beta chain) came from a study of T cells in Graves' hyperthyroidism and ophthalmopathy (dated by TCRdb to about 2019). In terms of the full investigation: A discovery cohort of roughly 100 patients, 43 with Graves' ophthalmopathy and approximately 55 with stable Graves' hyperthyroidism, was used to find distinguishing TCR V-J signatures. Whether ophthalmopathy could be predicted prospectively was tested in an independent validation cohort made up of 18 to 20 hyperthyroidism patients plus 17 patients who later progressed to ophthalmopathy. The approximately 95 discovery patients were divided at random into training and test sets in a 7:3 ratio. In addition, the study compared T-cell repertoires in thyroid tissue and in blood from roughly 6 Graves' hyperthyroidism patients. After blood sampling, hyperthyroidism patients were treated with methimazole at a starting dose of 30 mg daily, and ophthalmopathy patients were treated with high-dose intravenous methylprednisolone. TCR Vbeta CDR3 sequencing of 135 peripheral blood samples (about 45 ophthalmopathy, around 80 hyperthyroidism and roughly 17 progressor patients) is reported in the paper. Study-wide findings and limitations: In validation, the model predicted progression to ophthalmopathy a median of approximately 6.6 months before onset, with roughly 71% sensitivity and 72.22% specificity. Sample size was not statistically predetermined, and investigators were not blinded to group allocation. In cross-validation, a model built on a 13 V-J signature told ophthalmopathy apart from stable hyperthyroidism with about 90% sensitivity and around 81% specificity, and in testing the same model reached 80%/75%. Most expanded thyroid clonotypes (frequency above 0.001) were also detected in blood, a finding suggesting that blood repertoires may reflect thyroid immune responses.

Points on this clonotype: Its antigen is unknown. It has no much larger one-base neighbor in the sample; base qualities were not kept.

Amplification of TCR beta CDR3 regions was carried out from RNA transcripts. A first-round RT-PCR of the TCR CDR3 used the HTBI primer set with the Qiagen OneStep RT-PCR kit. A second multiplex PCR round built the libraries, followed by size selection and purification. Paired-end sequencing of the libraries was performed with 100 bp reads on an Illumina HiSeq2000. The source study handled its data this way. SOAPnuke was used to process the raw data, removing reads that contained adapters or uncalled bases, had a mean Phred below 15, or lacked an exact match to the constant primer or identifier. High-quality paired reads were merged with COPE v1.2.5, and unique nucleotide sequences were defined as clonotypes. Clonotypes were aligned to IMGT TRBV, TRBD and TRBJ reference segments using MiTCR v1.1. The analysis was restricted to V-J combinations with a frequency above 0.0001, which together covered around 99% of the repertoires. A TCS score was defined as the ratio between F50 (clonal expansion) and ExV (chaos), using BLOSUM62-based TCRdist between CDR3 peptides within each V-J. Welch's t-statistics and random forest reduced approximately 520 V-J features to about 13, which were used in a naive Bayes classifier (R e1071). The similarity between thyroid and blood repertoires was quantified using the Morisita-Horn index. TCRdb applied fastp at Q25 and MiXCR to the public reads, then kept only in-frame beta chains. Identical CDR3 protein sequences are pooled into one entry, listed with their most common genes and DNA. The V and J calls shown here were made by TCRdb, not taken from the authors' results. Across this sample there are roughly 500,000 distinct CDR3 sequences, with 40% to 55% seen only once. The ten largest clones represent about 45% of the sample.

The study excluded patients with uncontrolled infections, other autoimmune diseases, pregnancy or lactation. Diagnoses relied on clinical symptoms, serum thyroxine and TRAb, thyroid ultrasound and orbital computed tomography. Total RNA was extracted using Trizol reagent, and RNA quality was assessed on an Agilent 2100 Bioanalyzer. The germline V gene (reference sequence) specifies WNHNN as CDR1 and SYGVQD as CDR2. The CDR3 measures 13 amino acids from cysteine to phenylalanine. The CDR3 DNA has 39 bases and is translated from base 1. V sheds 3 bases and J sheds 0 bases, leaving 5 bases between their ends.

This sequence was found in an adult woman with Graves' disease, either hyperthyroidism or ophthalmopathy (not recorded which). The V and J segments used are TRBV10-1 and TRBJ1-1, with the D gene uncertain. The source material was peripheral blood or thyroid tissue (not recorded which). The CDR3 here reads CASSDNLNTEAFF. The bases are TGCGCCAGCAGTGACAACCTGAACACTGAAGCTTTCTTT.